This TCR beta chain was captured by sequencing in a study of control samples from healthy donors and cancer patients. Trimming pared 2 bases from V and 4 bases from J, leaving 12 bases between. The CDR3 sequence is 15 residues long. The germline V gene has CDR1 LNHDA and CDR2 SQIVND (reference sequence). This clone was observed once. Method: immunoSEQ multiplex PCR; TCRdb's copy keeps in-frame clones and lacks some. In the table there are around 150,000 clones, roughly 94% of which are singletons. The material sequenced was PBMCs. The clonotype was recovered from a man between 60 and 70 years old with colorectal cancer. This chain links TRBV19 with TRBJ1-5, with TRBD1 as a possible D gene (5 bases). The CDR3 coding sequence is TGTGCCAGTAGTATAAGTATGGGGGTTAATCAGCCCCAGCATTTT. It codes for CASSISMGVNQPQHF.